This T cell receptor beta chain stems from a study of blood T cell repertoires in COVID-19. Study context: Acute and convalescent COVID-19 specimens originated in the United States, Italy and Spain. In each case, the material was cDNA or gDNA derived from T cells, B-cell-depleted T cells, or PBMCs.

CDR1 is KGHSH, CDR2 LQKENI, per germline. CDR3 length: 13 amino acids. Trimming cost V 6 bases and J 8 bases, with 14 bases left between them. Authors' processing steps: Amplification of reference gene primers was used by the study to estimate nucleated cell counts. This table comes from immunoSEQ multiplex PCR, and its TCRdb copy is limited to in-frame clones, with some not included. The DNA gave D and trimming, while V, J and clone size come from that table. The sample holds about 70,000 clones, approximately 80% seen once. The source of this sequence is a woman aged 80 or older with acute or convalescent COVID-19. This chain uses TRBV18 with TRBJ2-4; weak D call: TRBD2 (5 bases). Sequencing was performed on peripheral blood. Here the CDR3 DNA reads TGTGCCAGCTCCCCTGACTGGCGGGACATTCAGTACTTC. Its translation is CASSPDWRDIQYF.